The 13 T cell receptor beta chains below come from one sample, sequenced in a study of T cells expressing NK-cell markers. Reanalyzing the 5' RACE reads, TCRdb keeps one entry per CDR3 protein, without DNA. The sample table sets out 150,000 to 200,000 distinct CDR3 sequences. The material sequenced was blood T cells: a sorted CD56 or NKG2C T cell subset, CD4+ or CD8+ T cells, or bulk PBMC T cells (not recorded which). The receptor set was obtained from a man aged 18-75 years in good health.

V and J are TRBV20-1 and TRBJ2-5; TCRdb names TRBD1, which stays unverified in the absence of DNA. The CDR3 has 16 residues. Germline-derived CDR1 and CDR2 are DFQATT and SNEGSKA (reference sequence). CDR3 in amino acids: CSAIILDPESGETQYF.

CDR3 protein: CASWGLGDAEAFF. This chain links TRBV27 with TRBJ1-1; TCRdb picks TRBD1, but there is no DNA to check that call. This CDR3 has 13 residues. Per the germline V gene, CDR1 is MNHEY and CDR2 is SMNVEV (reference sequence).

V and J are TRBV4-1 and TRBJ2-6. Looked up from germline, CDR1 is MGHRA and CDR2 is YSYEKL. The CDR3 consists of 16 residues. CDR3 in amino acids: CASSQDQGSGANVLTF.

The rearrangement links TRBV6-6 to TRBJ2-1. The CDR3 has 11 residues. Per germline, CDR1 MNHNY and CDR2 SVGAGI (reference sequence). The CDR3 region is CASGLGNEQFF.

This chain uses TRBV12-3 or TRBV12-4 with TRBJ1-1; TCRdb proposes TRBD1, but this gene call is untestable without DNA. This CDR3 region has 12 residues. The CDR3 region is CASHRGHTEAFF.

V and J are TRBV12-3 or TRBV12-4 and TRBJ1-2; the D call of TRBD1 rests on TCRdb alone, since no DNA is present to check it. This CDR3 is built from 14 residues. This CDR3 reads CASNDRTGLYGYTF.

The chain recombines TRBV3-1 with TRBJ2-1; TCRdb's assignment of TRBD2 cannot be checked, as there is no DNA. Per the germline V gene, CDR1 is LGHDT and CDR2 is YNNKEL (reference sequence). This CDR3 spans 15 amino acids. The CDR3 here is CASSQDGILAGEQFF.

The chain's CDR3 is CASSQVVWGSQETQYF. The chain joins TRBV3-1 to TRBJ2-5. The CDR3 runs to 16 residues. Germline V gene sequence: CDR1 LGHDT, CDR2 YNNKEL (reference sequence).

V gene TRBV5-6 combines with J gene TRBJ1-1. The V gene's germline CDR1 is SGHDT and CDR2 YYEEEE. The CDR3 sequence is 13 residues long. The CDR3 is CASRDDRSTEAFF.

This chain links TRBV2 with TRBJ2-1. Germline-derived CDR1 and CDR2 are SNHLY and FYNNEI. The CDR3 totals 15 residues. CDR3 residues: CASSHKQLTYNEQFF.

The chain links TRBV7-2 to TRBJ1-1; absent DNA, TCRdb's TRBD1 call cannot be checked. Germline values: CDR1 SGHTA, CDR2 FQGNSA. This CDR3 has 15 amino acids. CDR3 protein: CASSLVSDRSPWAFF.

The CDR3 sequence is CATSSRLAGELFF. The gene calls are TRBV15 and TRBJ2-2; TCRdb proposes TRBD2, but this gene call is untestable without DNA. Germline V CDR1 and CDR2: LNHNV, YYDKDF (reference sequence). This CDR3 is 13 amino acids long.

V is TRBV9 and J is TRBJ2-3; no DNA is available, so the TRBD2 call from TCRdb remains unchecked. In germline, CDR1 is SGDLS, CDR2 YYNGEE. The CDR3 length is 16 residues. The CDR3 protein is CASSPPGGPTFDTQYF. The whole variable domain, filled in from reference TRBV9 and TRBJ2-3, reads DSGVTQTPKHLITATGQRVTLRCSPRSGDLSVYWYQQSLDQGLQFLIQYYNGEERAKGNILERFSAQQFPDLHSELNLSSLELGDSALYFCASSPPGGPTFDTQYFGPGTRLTVL.